The present entry profiles one T cell receptor beta chain with its context. Its antigen is currently unknown. The CDR3 is made up of 15 amino acids. V lost 0 bases and J 2 bases, leaving 7 bases between the germline ends. Germline V lookup: CDR1 MGHRA, CDR2 YSYEKL. The data belong to a study of shared clonotypes between healthy human individuals. Study background: For every donor, three CD4 naive, three CD4 memory, two CD8 naive and one CD8 memory plates were used.

Replicate sorted-subset PCRs were loaded with approximately 200 ng DNA, 29,000 or so T cell genomes. Profiling relied on immunoSEQ multiplex PCR, and the TCRdb table lists in-frame clones only, not all of them. The table has roughly 2 million clones, approximately 95% seen once; the top ten hold about 1.1%. As defined, naive CD8 cells were CD45RO-negative and positively selected for CCR7, with terminally differentiated effector memory CD45RA+ cells excluded. Study-wide results and caveats: Among donors, the sharing of clonotypes was expected to be influenced by sequencing depth. Generally, naive subsets (rather than memory subsets) showed larger estimated richness.

V gene TRBV4-1 combines with J gene TRBJ2-2; no clear D. Sequences were obtained from naive CD8+ T cells sorted from blood. This sequence was found in a man between 18 and 29 years old in good health. The CDR3, as DNA: TGCGCCAGCAGCCAAGATCCGGTTAACACCGGGGAGCTGTTTTTT. This encodes CASSQDPVNTGELFF.